This T cell receptor (beta chain) emerged from a study of T cell responses to AZD1222 COVID-19 vaccine. Study-wide background: Second-dose groups at about 4 or about 12 weeks were pooled.

Method: immunoSEQ multiplex PCR; TCRdb's copy keeps in-frame clones and lacks some. The sample contains 150,000 to 200,000 clones, over 75% of which appear only once. The V end lost 5 bases, the J end lost 1 base, and 11 bases lay between the germline ends. Germline V gene lookup returns CDR1 SGHAT and CDR2 FQDESV (reference sequence). The CDR3 extends over 14 amino acids. Study findings and constraints: Donor demographics were predominantly white British with a female majority; clonal diversity may be underestimated. Repertoires were sampled only after the peak T cell response. Just six AZD1222 recipients were seropositive at baseline.

A remark on this clone: Its antigen remains unidentified.

The rearrangement joins TRBV11-1 to TRBJ1-1, with D uncertain. The clonotype comes from an adult in good health. The sample consisted of peripheral blood, taken on day 0 of AZD1222 vaccination. The CDR3 protein is CASSLERGNTEAFF. The DNA of the CDR3 is TGTGCCAGCAGCCTTGAGAGAGGGAACACTGAAGCTTTCTTT.